This T cell receptor beta chain appears in the sequencing data of a study of T cell responses to AZD1222 COVID-19 vaccine. Overall study results and limits: Spike was spanned by vaccine-associated CD4 TCRs, with dominance at 160-218 and 743-854.

Sequenced by immunoSEQ multiplex PCR; TCRdb stores in-frame clones only, minus some. The sample has roughly 120,000 clones, over 75% seen once. This CDR3 has 14 amino acids. Germline CDR1 and CDR2: SGHRS and YFSETQ. Trimming cost V 4 bases and J 4 bases, with 14 bases left between them. As regards this clone: Its antigen is unidentified.

This rearrangement joins TRBV5-1 to TRBJ1-1; D uncertain. The TCR sequence derives from an adult in good health. The material was peripheral blood, obtained on day 0 of AZD1222 vaccination. In DNA, the CDR3 is TGCGCCAGCAGCCCCGCCAAAGACCCCACTGAAGCTTTCTTT. Its protein is CASSPAKDPTEAFF.